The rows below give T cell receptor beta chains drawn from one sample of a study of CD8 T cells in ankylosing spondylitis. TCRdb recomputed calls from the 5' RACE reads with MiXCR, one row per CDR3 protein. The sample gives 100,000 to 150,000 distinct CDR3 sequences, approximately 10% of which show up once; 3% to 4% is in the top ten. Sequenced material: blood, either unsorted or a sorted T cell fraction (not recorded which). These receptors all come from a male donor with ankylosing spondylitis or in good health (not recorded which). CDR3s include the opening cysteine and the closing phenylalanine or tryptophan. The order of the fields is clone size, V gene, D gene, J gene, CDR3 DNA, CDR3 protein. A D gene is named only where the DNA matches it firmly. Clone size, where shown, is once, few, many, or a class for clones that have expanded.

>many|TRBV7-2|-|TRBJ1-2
TGTGCCAGCAGCTTATTAACTACACAAAACTATGGCTACACCTTC
CASSLLTTQNYGYTF
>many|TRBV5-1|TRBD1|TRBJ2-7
TGCGCCAGCAGCTTGACAGGGGATTCCTACGAGCAGTACTTC
CASSLTGDSYEQYF
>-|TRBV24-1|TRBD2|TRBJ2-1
TGTGCCACCAGTGACACACTAGCGGGCCCCTCCTACAATGAGCAGTTCTTC
CATSDTLAGPSYNEQFF
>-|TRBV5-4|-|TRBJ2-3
TGTGCCAGCAGCCCAGCCGGGCCGCGGGGCACAGATACGCAGTATTTT
CASSPAGPRGTDTQYF
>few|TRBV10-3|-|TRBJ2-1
TGTGCCATCAGTGAGAACGGTGAGCAGTTCTTC
CAISENGEQFF
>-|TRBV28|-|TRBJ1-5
TGTGCCAGCAGTTCTGGACGGAGATTTAATAGCAATCAGCCCCAGCATTTT
CASSSGRRFNSNQPQHF
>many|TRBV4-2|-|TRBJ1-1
TGTGCCAGCAGCCAAGGACCGAACACTGAAGCTTTCTTT
CASSQGPNTEAFF
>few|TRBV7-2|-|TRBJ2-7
TGTGCCAGCAGCTTAGCGCCTAGGACAGCGTTTACGAACCTGCCCTACGAGCAGTACTTC
CASSLAPRTAFTNLPYEQYF
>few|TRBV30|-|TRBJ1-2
TGTGCCTGGGCCGGGACCCGGGGAGGAGGCTACACCTTC
CAWAGTRGGGYTF
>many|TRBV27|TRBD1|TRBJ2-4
TGTGCCAGCAGTGCAAGGACAGGGGGCGGCAAAAACATTCAGTACTTC
CASSARTGGGKNIQYF
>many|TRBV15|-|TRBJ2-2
TGTGCCACCAGCAGAATGACCCTGACCGGGGAGCTGTTTTTT
CATSRMTLTGELFF
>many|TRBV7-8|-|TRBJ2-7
TGTGCCAGCAGCTTAGGGCAGGGGACCACCTACGAGCAGTACTTC
CASSLGQGTTYEQYF
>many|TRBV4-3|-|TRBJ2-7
TGCGCCAGCAGCCCCGGGGGTCGTGGCTACGAGCAGTACTTC
CASSPGGRGYEQYF
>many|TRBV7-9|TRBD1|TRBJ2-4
TGTGCCAGCAGCTTGGACAGGATCTTTCAGTACTTC
CASSLDRIFQYF
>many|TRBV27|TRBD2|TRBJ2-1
TGTGCCAGCAGTTTAGCGGGAGGGACCTCCCTATACAATGAGCAGTTCTTC
CASSLAGGTSLYNEQFF
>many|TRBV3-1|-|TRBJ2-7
TGTGCCAGCGGCCAAAACATCGGGGGAACCTACGAGCAGTACTTC
CASGQNIGGTYEQYF
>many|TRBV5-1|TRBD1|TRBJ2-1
TGCGCCAGCAGCTTACCGGGACAGGGGGCGTACAATGAGCAGTTCTTC
CASSLPGQGAYNEQFF
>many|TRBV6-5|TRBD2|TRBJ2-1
TGTGCCAGCAGTTACGCCTCTAGCGGGAGAAATGAGCAGTTCTTC
CASSYASSGRNEQFF
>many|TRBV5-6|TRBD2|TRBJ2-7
TGTGCCAGCATAGGAGCGGGGGAGGGGCTCTCCTACGAGCAGTACTTC
CASIGAGEGLSYEQYF
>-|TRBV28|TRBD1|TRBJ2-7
TGTGCCAGCAGGGGACAGCCAACCTACGAGCAGTACTTC
CASRGQPTYEQYF
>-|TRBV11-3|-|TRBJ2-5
TGTGCCAGCAACCCCCGGACAGAAGACTTTGAGACCCAGTACTTC
CASNPRTEDFETQYF
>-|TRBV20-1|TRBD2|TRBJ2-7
TGCAGTGCTAGAGATCTTCTAGCGGGAGAGCTGTACGCGCAGTACTTC
CSARDLLAGELYAQYF
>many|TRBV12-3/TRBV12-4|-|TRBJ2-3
TGTGCCAGCAGTTTGAGACTCACAGATACGCAGTATTTT
CASSLRLTDTQYF
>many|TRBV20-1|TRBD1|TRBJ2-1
TGCAGTGCTAGCTTACCTCCGACAGGGCCCCTCGACAATGAGCAGTTCTTC
CSASLPPTGPLDNEQFF
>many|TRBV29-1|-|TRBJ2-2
TGCAGCTTTGGGGCCGCGAACACCGGGGAGCTGTTTTTT
CSFGAANTGELFF
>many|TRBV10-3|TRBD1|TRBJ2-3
TGTGCCATCGCTCCGGGACAGGGTGCAGATACGCAGTATTTT
CAIAPGQGADTQYF
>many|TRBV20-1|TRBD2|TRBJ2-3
TGCAGTGCACCAACTAGCGGGATGTTAGATACGCAGTATTTT
CSAPTSGMLDTQYF
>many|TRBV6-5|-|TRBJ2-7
TGTGCCAGCAGTTACTCGCCTGTTGGGAAAGCCTACGAGCAGTACTTC
CASSYSPVGKAYEQYF
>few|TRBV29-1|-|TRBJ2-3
TGCAGCGCCACCCGGGGTCCAGATACGCAGTATTTT
CSATRGPDTQYF
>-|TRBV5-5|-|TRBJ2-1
-
CASILGTGLASVNEQFF
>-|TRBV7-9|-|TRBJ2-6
TGTGCCAGCAGCCCTCCCGGGACATTCCCTGGGGCCAACGTCCTGACTTTC
CASSPPGTFPGANVLTF
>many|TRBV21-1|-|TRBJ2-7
TGTGCCGTCCCCAGGGTAAACTCTAGCGGGAGTTCCCGGGAGCAGTACTTC
CAVPRVNSSGSSREQYF
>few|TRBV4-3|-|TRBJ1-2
TGCGCCAGCAGCCAAGATCCGAAGGGCCGTGGCTACACCTTC
CASSQDPKGRGYTF
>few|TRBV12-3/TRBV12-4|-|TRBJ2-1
TGTGCCAGCAGTCCCAGGACTGGGGAAGAGCAGTTCTTC
CASSPRTGEEQFF
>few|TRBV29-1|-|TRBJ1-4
TGCAGCGTTCTACAGGTTGGTGAAAAACTGTTTTTT
CSVLQVGEKLFF
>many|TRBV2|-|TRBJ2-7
TGTGCCAGCAGTGATGTACAGGCGAGCTCCTACGAGCAGTACTTC
CASSDVQASSYEQYF
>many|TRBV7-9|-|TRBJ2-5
TGTGCCAGCAGCTTATTTGTTGCCGCGACTTCGGAGACCCAGTACTTC
CASSLFVAATSETQYF
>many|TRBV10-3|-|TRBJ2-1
TGTGCCATCAGGGGTGGAGCGATGGAGCAGTTCTTC
CAIRGGAMEQFF
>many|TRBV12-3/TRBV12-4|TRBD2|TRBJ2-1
TGTGCCAGCACCTTTGGGACTAGCGGGGACAATGAGCAGTTCTTC
CASTFGTSGDNEQFF
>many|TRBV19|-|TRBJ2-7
TGTGCCAGTAGTATCCGCGTGGGCGAGCAGTACTTC
CASSIRVGEQYF
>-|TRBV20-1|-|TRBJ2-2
TGCAGTGCTAGAGTAGGGGGACTCACCGGGGAGCTGTTTTTT
CSARVGGLTGELFF
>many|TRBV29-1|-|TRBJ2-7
TGCAGCGTCTCCGTAAGCTCCTACGAGCAGTACTTC
CSVSVSSYEQYF
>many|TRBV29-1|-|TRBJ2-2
TGCAGCGTTTCTCCAGGAGGAGGAGGGGAGCTGTTTTTT
CSVSPGGGGELFF
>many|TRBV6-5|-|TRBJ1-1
TGTGCCAGCAGTTACCTGAGGGGGAAGAACACTGAAGCTTTCTTT
CASSYLRGKNTEAFF
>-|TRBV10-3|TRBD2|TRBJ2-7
TGTGCCATCAGTGGCGGACTAGCGGGAGGTTACGAGCAGTACTTC
CAISGGLAGGYEQYF
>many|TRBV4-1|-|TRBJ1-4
TGCGCCAGCAGCCAAGATAGTTTGCAGGGGTATGAAAAACTGTTTTTT
CASSQDSLQGYEKLFF
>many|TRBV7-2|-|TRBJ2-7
TGTGCCAGCAGCCAGTGGGGCTACGAGCAGTACTTC
CASSQWGYEQYF
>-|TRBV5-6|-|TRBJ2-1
TGTGCCAGCAGCTCCCGACTAGGCGCCCCCTACAATGAGCAGTTCTTC
CASSSRLGAPYNEQFF
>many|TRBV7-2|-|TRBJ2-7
TGTGCCAGCAGCTCGGACCGATCCCCCTACGAGCAGTACTTC
CASSSDRSPYEQYF
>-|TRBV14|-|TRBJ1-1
TGTGCCAGCAGCCAAGAAGGGGTAGCGATGGCTTTCTTT
CASSQEGVAMAFF
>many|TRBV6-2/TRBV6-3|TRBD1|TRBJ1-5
TGTGCCAGCAGCGCACGGACAGGGGGCAATCAGCCCCAGCATTTT
CASSARTGGNQPQHF
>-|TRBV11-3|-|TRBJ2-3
TGTGCCAGCAGCGACGGACTGAGTCGTACGCAGTATTTT
CASSDGLSRTQYF
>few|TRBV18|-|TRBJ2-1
TGTGCCAGCTCACCGCCGGTATACAATGAGCAGTTCTTC
CASSPPVYNEQFF
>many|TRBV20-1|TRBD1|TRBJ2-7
TGCAGTGCTATCTACAGGGGTGGGGCCGAGCAGTACTTC
CSAIYRGGAEQYF
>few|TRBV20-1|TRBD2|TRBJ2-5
TGCAGTGCCAGACTAGCGGGAGGGCTGGGGGAGACCCAGTACTTC
CSARLAGGLGETQYF
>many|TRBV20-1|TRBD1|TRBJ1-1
TGCAGTGCTGGAAGGGACAGGCAAAACACTGAAGCTTTCTTT
CSAGRDRQNTEAFF
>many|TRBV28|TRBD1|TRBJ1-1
TGTGCCAGCAGTCTTGGAACAGGGGGCAGACGGAACACTGAAGCTTTCTTT
CASSLGTGGRRNTEAFF
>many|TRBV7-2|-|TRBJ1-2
TGTGCCAGCAGAAACAGTTACGCTACCCTTAACTATGGCTACACCTTC
CASRNSYATLNYGYTF
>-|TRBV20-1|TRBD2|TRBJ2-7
TGCAGTGCTAGGGGGGGACTAGCGGGAGGGCCTTCCTACGAGCAGTACTTC
CSARGGLAGGPSYEQYF
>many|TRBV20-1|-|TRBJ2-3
TGCAGTGCTAGAGATCCCTATGGGAATACGCAGTATTTT
CSARDPYGNTQYF